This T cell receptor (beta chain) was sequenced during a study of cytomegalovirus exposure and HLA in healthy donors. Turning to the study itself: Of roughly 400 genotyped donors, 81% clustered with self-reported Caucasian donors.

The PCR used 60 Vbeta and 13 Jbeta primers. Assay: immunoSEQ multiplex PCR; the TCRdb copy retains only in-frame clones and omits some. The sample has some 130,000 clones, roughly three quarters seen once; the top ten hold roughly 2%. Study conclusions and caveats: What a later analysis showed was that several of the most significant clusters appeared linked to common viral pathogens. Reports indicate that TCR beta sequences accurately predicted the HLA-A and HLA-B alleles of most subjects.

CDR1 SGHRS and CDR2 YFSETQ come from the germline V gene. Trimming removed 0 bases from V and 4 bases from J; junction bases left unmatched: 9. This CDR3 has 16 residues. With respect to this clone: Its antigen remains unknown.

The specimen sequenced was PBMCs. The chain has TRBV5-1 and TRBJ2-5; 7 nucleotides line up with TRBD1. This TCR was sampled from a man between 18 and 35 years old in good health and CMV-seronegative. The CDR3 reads CASSLGQGEMIETQYF. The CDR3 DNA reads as TGCGCCAGCAGCTTGGGTCAGGGGGAAATGATAGAGACCCAGTACTTC.